The 30 T cell receptor beta chains reported below all come from one sample, sequenced in a study of T cell responses to AZD1222 COVID-19 vaccine. Measured with immunoSEQ multiplex PCR; TCRdb has only the in-frame clones, and not every one. The table has under 170,000 clones, over 75% seen once; the top ten hold about 3.3%. The material sequenced was peripheral blood, taken 28 days after the second AZD1222 dose. All receptors come from an adult who received the AZD1222 COVID-19 vaccine.

The CDR3 nucleotides are TGTGCCAGCTCACCCGACAGGCTCTATGGCTACACCTTC. The encoded protein is CASSPDRLYGYTF. J is TRBJ1-2 and V is TRBV18; D is possibly TRBD1 (6 bases). Germline-derived CDR1 and CDR2 are KGHSH and LQKENI. V was trimmed by 3 bases and J by 4 bases, leaving 9 bases between them. This CDR3 has 13 amino acids.

This clone was counted between two and nine times. The J gene is TRBJ1-4, the V gene TRBV29-1; 8 bases map to TRBD1. This CDR3 comprises 15 residues. The V and J ends lost 7 bases and 3 bases, in that order; junction bases with no gene match: 10. Germline CDR1 reads SQVTM; CDR2 reads ANQGSEA. The CDR3, as DNA: TGCAGCGGCACAGCTGGACAGGGATCTAATGAAAAACTGTTTTTT. Its translation: CSGTAGQGSNEKLFF.

This clone was recorded once. The gene calls are TRBV23-1 and TRBJ1-2; D gene unclear. TRBV23-1 is treated as an ORF (open reading frame) with a function not yet certain. V was trimmed by 6 bases and J by 1 base, leaving 12 bases between them. The CDR3 is 14 amino acids. The CDR3 spells CASRGAVVNYGYTF. The CDR3 DNA follows: TGCGCCAGCAGGGGCGCTGTCGTTAACTATGGCTACACCTTC.

The chain has TRBV18 and TRBJ2-5; 12 bases fit TRBD2. The V segment lost 3 bases and the J segment 3 bases; nucleotides outside the gene matches: 14. This CDR3 is built from 19 residues. Germline V gives CDR1 KGHSH, CDR2 LQKENI. This CDR3 is CASSPPETSGGRLKETQYF. For the CDR3, the DNA is TGTGCCAGCTCACCGCCCGAGACTAGCGGGGGTAGGCTTAAAGAGACCCAGTACTTC.

This rearrangement joins TRBV4-2 to TRBJ2-1; 8 bases are shared with TRBD2. Germline lookup yields CDR1 LGHNA and CDR2 YNFKEQ. CDR3 length: 15 amino acids. V lost 3 bases and J lost 5; bases outside the gene matches: 6. The CDR3 DNA is TGTGCCAGCAGCCACAATAGCGGGATTAACAATGAGCAGTTCTTC. This translates into CASSHNSGINNEQFF.

The chain joins TRBV14 to TRBJ2-4; TRBD2 aligns across 13 bases. V was clipped by 4 bases and J by 0 bases; unmatched bases: 12. Germline CDR1 is SGHDN and CDR2 is FVKESK. The CDR3 sequence is 20 residues long. CDR3 region: CASSPRGGTSGIIAKNIQYF. As DNA, the CDR3 is TGTGCCAGCAGCCCAAGGGGCGGGACTAGCGGGATTATAGCCAAAAACATTCAGTACTTC.

The chain uses TRBV4-1 and TRBJ2-5, with D possibly being TRBD2 (5 bases). V was cut by 0 bases and J by 3 bases, with 8 bases left in between. Germline V CDR1 and CDR2: MGHRA, YSYEKL. This CDR3 has 14 residues. The CDR3 coding sequence is TGCGCCAGCAGCCAAGAAGGAGGTGAAGAGACCCAGTACTTC. As protein: CASSQEGGEETQYF.

This chain connects TRBV11-2 to TRBJ2-3; D remains unclear. The germline V gene encodes CDR1 SGHAT and CDR2 FQNNGV. The CDR3 contains 15 residues. V shed 3 bases and J shed 2 bases, with 12 bases lying between them. CDR3 nucleotide sequence: TGTGCCAGCAGCTTCGCAGACTCCCACACAGATACGCAGTATTTT. Translating it yields CASSFADSHTDTQYF.

This clone was detected only once. The J gene is TRBJ2-2, the V gene TRBV7-2; 10 bases fit TRBD2. Germline lookup yields CDR1 SGHTA and CDR2 FQGNSA. CDR3 size: 15 residues. J was trimmed by 3 bases and V by 5 bases; bases with no gene match: 3. This chain's CDR3 is CASSRTSGYTGELFF. Written as DNA, the CDR3 is TGTGCCAGCAGCCGGACTAGCGGCTACACCGGGGAGCTGTTTTTT.

This chain uses TRBV10-1 with TRBJ1-6, with D perhaps TRBD1 (5 bases). The CDR3 consists of 13 residues. From germline, CDR1 is WNHNN and CDR2 SYGVQD (reference sequence). Trimming pared 6 bases from V and 7 bases from J, leaving 10 bases between. The CDR3 DNA reads TGCGCCAGCAGACCGGGACCAAATTCACCCCTCCACTTT. It encodes CASRPGPNSPLHF.

The chain carries TRBV4-1 and TRBJ2-7; 9 bases fit TRBD1. Germline CDR1 MGHRA, CDR2 YSYEKL. V shed 5 bases, J shed 2 bases, and the junction held 4 bases outside the gene matches. This CDR3 has 14 amino acids. CDR3 in amino acids: CASSSRQGAYEQYF. The CDR3 DNA is TGCGCCAGCAGCTCCCGACAGGGGGCCTACGAGCAGTACTTC.

This clone was seen a few times. V usage is TRBV11-2 and J usage is TRBJ1-3; weak D call: TRBD1 (5 bases). CDR1 and CDR2 from the germline V gene are SGHAT and FQNNGV. This CDR3 is built from 18 residues. Trimming removed 8 bases from V and 0 bases from J, with 23 bases in between. The DNA of the CDR3 is TGTGCCAGCGGATATCTAGGGACGGGTCCTGTCTCTGGAAACACCATATATTTT. Translation: CASGYLGTGPVSGNTIYF.

With regard to this clone: The same CDR3 is also encoded by other DNA sequences in this sample. The chain is built from TRBV5-1 and TRBJ2-7, with 9 bases identical to TRBD1. Germline CDR1 SGHRS, CDR2 YFSETQ. This CDR3 has 14 residues. With V trimmed by 3 bases and J by 2 bases, 3 bases remained unmatched. CDR3 protein: CASSSGQGTYEQYF. The CDR3 region has the DNA TGCGCCAGCAGCTCCGGACAGGGGACCTACGAGCAGTACTTC.

The chain recombines TRBV6-5 with TRBJ1-2, with D hard to call. Between the trimmed V and J ends, which lost 2 bases and 4 bases, there was a span of 8 bases. The CDR3 has 13 amino acids. Germline lookup yields CDR1 MNHEY and CDR2 SVGAGI. CDR3 in amino acids: CASSYGQVYGYTF. CDR3 sequence (DNA): TGTGCCAGCAGTTACGGGCAGGTCTATGGCTACACCTTC.

V gene TRBV30 combines with J gene TRBJ2-1; D is undetermined. The CDR3 loop spans 13 amino acids. CDR1 GTSNPN and CDR2 SVGIG come from the germline V gene (reference sequence). The ends were cut back, 3 bases at V and 8 bases at J, with 14 bases in the middle. This CDR3 is CAWRFRDGDEQFF. The CDR3 DNA reads TGTGCCTGGAGATTCCGCGATGGGGATGAGCAGTTCTTC.

This CDR3 is CASSGTGGSFFSNQPQHF. The CDR3 nucleotides are TGTGCCAGCAGTGGGACAGGGGGTAGCTTCTTTTCAAATCAGCCCCAGCATTTT. This chain links TRBV27 with TRBJ1-5; TRBD1 matches 11 bases. V shed 5 bases, J shed 4 bases, and the junction held 13 bases outside the gene matches. CDR1 is MNHEY and CDR2 is SMNVEV in the germline V gene (reference sequence). This CDR3 has 18 residues.

The chain links TRBV19 to TRBJ1-1; D is unclear. The CDR3 has 13 amino acids. V dropped 1 base and J dropped 0 bases, with 3 bases sitting between them. Germline CDR1 and CDR2: LNHDA and SQIVND (reference sequence). CDR3 nucleotide sequence: TGTGCCAGTAGTATAGCGGTGAACACTGAAGCTTTCTTT. Amino acid sequence: CASSIAVNTEAFF.

The chain joins TRBV18 to TRBJ1-5; D ambiguous. Deletions cut 3 bases from V and 3 bases from J, with 9 bases between. Looked up from germline, CDR1 is KGHSH and CDR2 is LQKENI. The CDR3 covers 14 residues. The CDR3 protein is CASSPGKPNQPQHF. CDR3 nucleotide sequence: TGTGCCAGCTCACCGGGTAAACCCAATCAGCCCCAGCATTTT.

The gene calls are TRBV24-1 and TRBJ1-5; D is ambiguous. V shed 4 bases and J shed 6 bases, with 15 bases lying between them. Germline-derived CDR1 and CDR2 are KGHDR and SFDVKD. CDR3 length: 15 residues. The CDR3 region is CATSDPTSFGQPQHF. The CDR3, as DNA: TGTGCCACCAGTGACCCTACGAGTTTCGGTCAGCCCCAGCATTTT.

The chain couples TRBV5-4 to TRBJ2-2; TRBD2 aligns across 8 bases. Germline lookup yields CDR1 SGHNT and CDR2 YYREEE (reference sequence). V lost 4 bases, J lost 0 bases, and 14 bases stayed unmatched. The CDR3 runs to 19 residues. CDR3 protein: CASSPGGGVSGTNTGELFF. Here the CDR3 DNA reads TGTGCCAGCAGCCCGGGAGGGGGGGTTAGCGGGACGAACACCGGGGAGCTGTTTTTT.

The V call is TRBV6-5, the J call TRBJ1-1; 7 bases match TRBD1. The CDR3 contains 14 residues. J was trimmed by 4 bases and V by 5 bases; bases with no gene match: 7. Germline assignment: CDR1 MNHEY and CDR2 SVGAGI. CDR3 bases: TGTGCCAGCAGTCCCAACACAGGGGTCACTGAAGCTTTCTTT. Protein: CASSPNTGVTEAFF.

The J gene is TRBJ1-5, the V gene TRBV2, with D maybe TRBD1 (6 bases). The CDR3 spans 13 residues. Germline V gives CDR1 SNHLY, CDR2 FYNNEI. V was clipped by 7 bases and J by 7 bases, with 14 bases between them. CDR3 nucleotide sequence: TGTGCCAGCAACAGGGCCCTCGGGCAGCCCCAGCATTTT. This codes for CASNRALGQPQHF.

The chain carries TRBV6-5 and TRBJ1-1; 8 bases fit TRBD1. Unmatched junction bases numbered 6, after V lost 5 bases and J lost 1 base. The CDR3 consists of 15 residues. Per germline, CDR1 MNHEY and CDR2 SVGAGI. In DNA, the CDR3 is TGTGCCAGCAGTCGACCCGGGACAGGGAACACTGAAGCTTTCTTT. Amino acid sequence: CASSRPGTGNTEAFF.

The J gene is TRBJ2-1, the V gene TRBV25-1, with 7 positions matching TRBD2. Germline V gene lookup returns CDR1 MGHDK and CDR2 SYGVNS. The trim removed 0 bases at V and 4 bases at J, leaving 6 bases unmatched. This CDR3 is built from 16 residues. The CDR3 here is CASSEYGLAAYNEQFF. DNA for the CDR3: TGTGCCAGCAGTGAATACGGTCTAGCGGCTTACAATGAGCAGTTCTTC.

This chain joins TRBV6-5 and TRBJ1-1, with unresolved D. V lost 8 bases and J 1 base, leaving 17 bases between the germline ends. Germline V gene lookup returns CDR1 MNHEY and CDR2 SVGAGI. The CDR3 has 15 amino acids. The DNA of the CDR3 is TGTGCCAGCGTCGATTGGATACATCGGAACACTGAAGCTTTCTTT. As protein: CASVDWIHRNTEAFF.

The chain is built from TRBV27 and TRBJ2-7; 7 bases line up with TRBD2. The germline CDR1 and CDR2 sequences are MNHEY and SMNVEV (reference sequence). This CDR3 is 16 amino acids long. The J segment lost 6 bases and the V segment lost 5 bases, leaving 16 bases of the junction unmatched. CDR3 amino acids: CASSGRSLAELGEQYF. The CDR3 DNA sequence: TGTGCCAGCAGTGGCCGGAGCCTAGCGGAACTGGGCGAGCAGTACTTC.

This sequence joins TRBV7-6 and TRBJ2-1; TRBD1 agrees at 10 bases. Unmatched junction bases numbered 7, after V lost 5 bases and J lost 9 bases. Germline CDR1 SGHVS, CDR2 FNYEAQ. The CDR3 runs 14 residues. The CDR3 region is CASSPGTGAAEQFF. The DNA for the CDR3 is TGTGCCAGCAGCCCAGGGACAGGGGCGGCTGAGCAGTTCTTC.

A word on this clone: A read error may be the cause here, since a much bigger clone is one base away. In the same sample, other DNA sequences code for this CDR3. The chain is built from TRBV19 and TRBJ1-5, with 8 nucleotides matching TRBD1. The CDR3 is made up of 15 amino acids. Losses at the gene ends were 7 bases for V and 1 base for J; bases not matched to a gene: 6. Germline values: CDR1 LNHDA, CDR2 SQIVND (reference sequence). CDR3 in DNA: TGTGCCAGTAAAATGGACAGGGCCAGCAATCAGCCCCAGCATTTT. Translating gives CASKMDRASNQPQHF.

The chain couples TRBV5-4 to TRBJ1-6; D is undetermined. The CDR3 is 12 amino acids. In germline, CDR1 is SGHNT, CDR2 YYREEE (reference sequence). V dropped 1 base and J dropped 8 bases, with 4 bases sitting between them. The chain's CDR3 is CASSLKDSPLHF. CDR3 in DNA: TGTGCCAGCAGCTTGAAGGATTCACCCCTCCACTTT.

The chain couples TRBV4-1 to TRBJ1-5; no clear D. In germline, CDR1 is MGHRA, CDR2 YSYEKL. Trimming shortened V by 0 bases and J by 4 bases, and 10 bases separated the two germline ends. This CDR3 region has 15 residues. The CDR3: CASSQDVGRNQPQHF. In DNA form, the CDR3 reads TGCGCCAGCAGCCAAGATGTAGGGAGAAATCAGCCCCAGCATTTT.